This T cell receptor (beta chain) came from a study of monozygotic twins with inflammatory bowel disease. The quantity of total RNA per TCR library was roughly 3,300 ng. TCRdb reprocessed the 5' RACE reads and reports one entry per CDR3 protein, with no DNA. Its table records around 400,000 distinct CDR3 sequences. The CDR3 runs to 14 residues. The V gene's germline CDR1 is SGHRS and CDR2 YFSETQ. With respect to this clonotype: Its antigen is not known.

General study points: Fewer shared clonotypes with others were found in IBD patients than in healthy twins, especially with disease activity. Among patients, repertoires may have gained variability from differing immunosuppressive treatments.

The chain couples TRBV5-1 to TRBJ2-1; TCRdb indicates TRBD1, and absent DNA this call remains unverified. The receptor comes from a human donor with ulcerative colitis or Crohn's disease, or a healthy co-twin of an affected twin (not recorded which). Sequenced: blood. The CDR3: CASNRDTTYNEQFF. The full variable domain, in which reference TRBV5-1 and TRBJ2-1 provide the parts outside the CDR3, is KAGVTQTPRYLIKTRGQQVTLSCSPISGHRSVSWYQQTPGQGLQFLFEYFSETQRNKGNFPGRFSGRQFSNSRSEMNVSTLELGDSALYLCASNRDTTYNEQFFGPGTRLTVL.